A single sample is the source of the 28 T cell receptor beta chains below, sequenced in a study of blood T cells in healthy people across ages. Together with a sample-barcoded 5' primer, a J-beta primer mix was included in a second PCR lasting 7 to 11 cycles. TCRdb reprocessed the 5' RACE reads via MiXCR and lists one record per CDR3 protein. The sample yields hundreds of thousands of distinct CDR3 sequences, less than 35% seen once. The specimen sequenced was blood. These receptor sequences come from a woman aged 80 or over in good health.

The genes are TRBV7-9 and TRBJ2-7, with 9 bases identical to TRBD2. The CDR3 has 17 residues. V lost 6 bases, J lost 0 bases, and 12 bases stayed unmatched. The germline CDR1 and CDR2 sequences are SEHNR and FQNEAQ (reference sequence). CDR3 in DNA: TGTGCCAGCAGTTCATCTAGCGGGATGGGCTACTCCTACGAGCAGTACTTC. This codes for CASSSSSGMGYSYEQYF.

This clonotype was counted at least ten times. The chain recombines TRBV20-1 with TRBJ1-1, with D perhaps matching TRBD1 (5 bases). The germline V gene encodes CDR1 DFQATT and CDR2 SNEGSKA (reference sequence). This CDR3 is 12 amino acids long. Trimming cost V 3 bases and J 5 bases, with 10 bases left between them. The CDR3: CSASYGATEAFF. CDR3 sequence (DNA): TGCAGTGCTAGCTACGGGGCTACTGAAGCTTTCTTT.

This clonotype has ten or more counts. The V call is TRBV7-2, the J call TRBJ2-1; 12 bases line up with TRBD2. Germline V gives CDR1 SGHTA, CDR2 FQGNSA. This CDR3 comprises 17 residues. V shed 0 bases, J shed 4 bases, and the junction held 4 bases outside the gene matches. CDR3 sequence: CASSLASTSGGYNEQFF. CDR3 DNA: TGTGCCAGCAGCTTAGCCTCGACTAGCGGGGGTTACAATGAGCAGTTCTTC.

The chain carries TRBV2 and TRBJ2-5; weak D call: TRBD2 (6 bases). The J call could be wrong; TRBJ2-7 is a better fit for the DNA end. Germline V gives CDR1 SNHLY, CDR2 FYNNEI. The CDR3 loop spans 16 amino acids. CDR3: CASRSGTRTATYEQYF. The CDR3 DNA is TGTGCCAGCAGGTCCGGGACTCGTACTGCGACCTACGAGCAGTACTTC.

A word on this clonotype: This may arise from a read error, as a much more abundant clone is one base away. V is TRBV24-1 and J is TRBJ2-1; 9 bases are shared with TRBD1. Germline V gene sequence: CDR1 KGHDR, CDR2 SFDVKD. Losses at the gene ends were 5 bases for V and 10 bases for J; bases not matched to a gene: 8. The CDR3 length is 14 residues. The CDR3 DNA sequence: TGTGCCACCAGTGGCTACAGGGGGCCCTACGAGCAGTTCTTC. Its translation is CATSGYRGPYEQFF.

This clonotype has at least ten counts. The CDR3 protein is CASSPRLSGGLTDTQYF. The CDR3 DNA sequence: TGTGCCAGCAGCCCCCGGCTGAGCGGGGGACTCACAGATACGCAGTATTTT. V and J are TRBV11-2 and TRBJ2-3, with 8 bases identical to TRBD2. From germline, CDR1 is SGHAT and CDR2 FQNNGV. The junction had 12 bases not matched to a gene; V was cut back by 5 bases and J by 2 bases. This CDR3 spans 17 amino acids.

A note on this clonotype: This could be a read error, since a much larger clone is one nucleotide away. The chain uses TRBV20-1 and TRBJ2-3, with 9 nucleotides matching TRBD2. Germline V gene lookup returns CDR1 DFQATT and CDR2 SNEGSKA (reference sequence). The CDR3 runs 15 residues. CDR3 DNA sequence: TGCAGTACTAGCAGGGCGGGGGGGACAACAGATACGCAGTATTTT. Its protein product is CSTSRAGGTTDTQYF.

The chain has TRBV20-1 and TRBJ2-3, with D possibly matching TRBD2 (6 bases). Germline V gene sequence: CDR1 DFQATT, CDR2 SNEGSKA (reference sequence). Trimming shortened V by 3 bases and J by 4 bases, and 20 bases separated the two germline ends. The CDR3 contains 16 residues. CDR3 protein: CSASMFSGVGADTQYF. CDR3 bases: TGCAGTGCTAGTATGTTCTCGGGAGTTGGAGCAGATACGCAGTATTTT.

This clonotype was observed many times. This chain connects TRBV6-1 to TRBJ2-1, with D perhaps TRBD2 (6 bases). The V end was cut by 6 bases, the J end by 4 bases, with 10 bases between. The CDR3 is 13 amino acids. Germline CDR1 and CDR2: MNHNS and SASEGT. CDR3 amino acids: CASRGTFYNEQFF. As DNA, the CDR3 is TGTGCCAGCAGGGGGACTTTTTACAATGAGCAGTTCTTC.

This clonotype was counted at least ten times. The chain employs TRBV20-1 and TRBJ1-1; D may be TRBD1 (5 bases). The CDR3 loop spans 15 amino acids. The germline gives CDR1 DFQATT, CDR2 SNEGSKA (reference sequence). V lost 0 bases to trimming and J lost 1 base, with 12 bases between them. The CDR3 DNA follows: TGCAGTGCTAGAGATGGGACCTTCACGAACACTGAAGCTTTCTTT. The encoded protein is CSARDGTFTNTEAFF.

This clonotype was observed at least ten times. The CDR3 DNA reads as TGTGCCAGCAGCCTTGTGGGGGTGGAGACGTTCGGAGCTAACTATGGCTACACCTTC. The encoded protein is CASSLVGVETFGANYGYTF. The chain is built from TRBV28 and TRBJ1-2, with D perhaps TRBD1 (5 bases). Germline CDR1 is MDHEN and CDR2 is SYDVKM. The V and J ends lost 6 bases and 0 bases respectively, with 26 bases between them. This CDR3 contains 19 residues.

Details on this clonotype: One junction end does not reproduce the germline sequence, and a read error may be involved. This chain joins TRBV7-3 and TRBJ2-1; 7 bases match TRBD1. There are 14 residues in the CDR3. Germline values: CDR1 SGHTA, CDR2 FQGTGA. Here the CDR3 reads CASITETGPNEHFF. CDR3 nucleotides: TGTGCCAGCATCACAGAGACAGGGCCGAATGAGCACTTCTTC.

V is TRBV5-1 and J is TRBJ2-3; 9 nucleotides match TRBD2. With V trimmed by 0 bases and J by 2 bases, 7 bases remained unmatched. The CDR3 length is 17 residues. CDR1 and CDR2 (germline): SGHRS, YFSETQ. The CDR3 sequence is CASSLATSGLNTDTQYF. CDR3 sequence (DNA): TGCGCCAGCAGCTTGGCGACTAGCGGACTTAACACAGATACGCAGTATTTT.

This clonotype was recorded a few times. This chain joins TRBV9 and TRBJ2-1; D call uncertain. There are 15 residues in the CDR3. Trimming shortened V by 0 bases and J by 5 bases, and 12 bases separated the two germline ends. Looked up from germline, CDR1 is SGDLS and CDR2 is YYNGEE. The CDR3 nucleotides read TGTGCCAGCAGCGTAGTGCCCGGGCACAACAATGAGCAGTTCTTC. It encodes CASSVVPGHNNEQFF.

Written as DNA, the CDR3 is TGTGCCAGCAGCCCGAGACAGGGGACCTTCGGCGAGCAGTACTTC. Translating it yields CASSPRQGTFGEQYF. This chain connects TRBV7-2 to TRBJ2-7, with 8 bases fitting TRBD1. The V and J ends lost 5 bases and 6 bases, in that order; junction bases with no gene match: 12. Germline-derived CDR1 and CDR2 are SGHTA and FQGNSA. The CDR3 contains 15 residues.

This clonotype was recorded many times. Here the CDR3 reads CASSLRGGGYTEAFF. CDR3 sequence (DNA): TGTGCCAGCAGTTTACGTGGGGGCGGCTATACTGAAGCTTTCTTT. This sequence joins TRBV12-3 or TRBV12-4 and TRBJ1-1; the D gene is possibly TRBD1 (6 bases). CDR3 length: 15 amino acids. The germline V and J ends were trimmed by 2 bases and 5 bases, with 15 bases remaining between them.

This clonotype occurred many times. The V and J genes are TRBV5-1 and TRBJ2-7, with 10 bases fitting TRBD1. The V and J ends lost 4 bases and 2 bases, in that order; junction bases with no gene match: 3. Germline values: CDR1 SGHRS, CDR2 YFSETQ. This CDR3 comprises 14 residues. This CDR3 is CASSRDRGAYEQYF. In nucleotides, the CDR3 is TGCGCCAGCAGCCGGGACAGGGGAGCCTACGAGCAGTACTTC.

The V gene is TRBV5-1, the J gene TRBJ2-3, with 12 bases lining up with TRBD2. V lost 0 bases to trimming and J lost 2 bases; unmatched junction nucleotides: 7. Germline loops: CDR1 SGHRS, CDR2 YFSETQ. The CDR3 has 18 amino acids. Here the CDR3 reads CASSLASLAGGYTDTQYF. In nucleotides, the CDR3 is TGCGCCAGCAGCTTGGCCTCCCTAGCGGGGGGGTACACAGATACGCAGTATTTT. The full variable domain, rest sourced from reference TRBV5-1 and TRBJ2-3, is KAGVTQTPRYLIKTRGQQVTLSCSPISGHRSVSWYQQTPGQGLQFLFEYFSETQRNKGNFPGRFSGRQFSNSRSEMNVSTLELGDSALYLCASSLASLAGGYTDTQYFGPGTRLTVL.

Turning to this clonotype: This may be a read error: a much more frequent sequence differs by one nucleotide. The CDR3 here is CSALGEGLYNEQFF. The DNA for the CDR3 is TGCAGTGCTCTCGGCGAGGGGCTCTACAATGAGCAGTTCTTC. The chain uses TRBV20-1 and TRBJ2-1; D possibly uses TRBD1 or TRBD2 (5 bases each). Germline V CDR1 and CDR2: DFQATT, SNEGSKA (reference sequence). This CDR3 is built from 14 residues. The germline V and J ends were trimmed by 5 bases and 3 bases, with 14 bases remaining between them.

The V and J genes are TRBV28 and TRBJ1-1; D is undetermined. Germline CDR1 reads MDHEN; CDR2 reads SYDVKM. The V gene lost 7 bases and the J gene lost 6 bases, with 21 bases spanning the gap. The CDR3 sequence is 15 residues long. The CDR3 protein is CASTFTPSGRAEAFF. CDR3 nucleotides: TGTGCCAGCACCTTTACCCCAAGTGGTAGAGCTGAAGCTTTCTTT.

V gene TRBV30 combines with J gene TRBJ2-1; 11 bases agree with TRBD1. Judging by the DNA end, TRBJ2-7 fits better; the J call may be wrong. The CDR3 sequence is 15 residues long. Germline CDR1 and CDR2: GTSNPN and SVGIG (reference sequence). For the CDR3, the DNA is TGTGCCTGGACTCCTTGGACAGGGGGCTACAATGAGCAGTACTTC. It is translated as CAWTPWTGGYNEQYF.

This clonotype appeared many times. V and J are TRBV7-2 and TRBJ2-1; 7 bases are a match to TRBD2. CDR1 is SGHTA, CDR2 FQGNSA, per germline. This CDR3 is built from 17 residues. V shed 5 bases, J shed 5 bases, and the junction held 15 bases outside the gene matches. CDR3 in DNA: TGTGCCAGCAGCGTCAGTCTGGGGCGGGGGAGCGACAATGAGCAGTTCTTC. As protein: CASSVSLGRGSDNEQFF.

This clonotype was observed many times. J is TRBJ2-1 and V is TRBV7-2; 10 nucleotides line up with TRBD2. With 7 bases clipped from V and 10 bases from J, the junction kept 1 base outside the gene matches. This CDR3 spans 11 amino acids. CDR1 is SGHTA and CDR2 is FQGNSA in the germline V gene. This chain's CDR3 is CASTSGGEQFF. CDR3 nucleotide sequence: TGTGCCAGCACTAGCGGGGGAGAGCAGTTCTTC.

This clonotype has more than one count but fewer than ten. The genes are TRBV18 and TRBJ1-2; 8 nucleotides match TRBD1. V dropped 3 bases and J dropped 1; count of bases not matched to a gene: 13. Germline V CDR1 and CDR2: KGHSH, LQKENI. The CDR3 totals 18 residues. The DNA for the CDR3 is TGTGCCAGCTCACCTTATGTCCCCGGGACAGGCTTTAACTATGGCTACACCTTC. Its protein is CASSPYVPGTGFNYGYTF.

This clonotype has a handful of counts. The chain carries TRBV6-1 and TRBJ2-1, with 12 bases fitting TRBD2. The CDR3 is 15 residues long. Germline assignment: CDR1 MNHNS and CDR2 SASEGT. Trimming at V came to 3 bases and at J to 6 bases, leaving 3 bases not matched to a gene. As DNA, the CDR3 is TGTGCCAGCAGTGACCGGACTAGCGGGATCAATGAGCAGTTCTTC. It is translated as CASSDRTSGINEQFF.

Notes on this clonotype: This sequence may be a read error, since a much larger clone differs from it by one base. V gene TRBV6-5 combines with J gene TRBJ1-2, with D possibly matching TRBD1 (5 bases). The CDR3 covers 14 residues. The V end lost 7 bases, the J end lost 6 bases, and 18 bases lay between the germline ends. CDR1 and CDR2 (germline): MNHEY, SVGAGI. In DNA form, the CDR3 reads TGTGCCAGCACCGGGGGTTGGACTTCCCATGGCTACACCTTC. This sequence encodes CASTGGWTSHGYTF.

At least ten counts were recorded for this clonotype. The V call is TRBV12-3 or TRBV12-4, the J call TRBJ2-3; D call uncertain. The CDR3 is 13 amino acids. The germline V and J ends were trimmed by 7 bases and 7 bases, with 15 bases remaining between them. The CDR3 protein is CASTLTSDYTQYF. The CDR3 region has the DNA TGTGCCAGCACCCTCACCTCCGACTATACGCAGTATTTT.

The chain is built from TRBV14 and TRBJ2-3; 9 positions match TRBD2. With 0 bases clipped from V and 2 bases from J, the junction kept 3 bases outside the gene matches. There are 16 residues in the CDR3. The germline V gene has CDR1 SGHDN and CDR2 FVKESK. The chain's CDR3 is CASSQEKRGATDTQYF. CDR3 DNA sequence: TGTGCCAGCAGCCAAGAAAAGCGGGGGGCCACAGATACGCAGTATTTT. Together with reference TRBV14 and TRBJ2-3, the CDR3 gives the full variable domain: EAGVTQFPSHSVIEKGQTVTLRCDPISGHDNLYWYRRVMGKEIKFLLHFVKESKQDESGMPNNRFLAERTGGTYSTLKVQPAELEDSGVYFCASSQEKRGATDTQYFGPGTRLTVL.